This is a list of T cell receptor beta chains from one sample in a study of human T cells and chemical hapten exposure. TCRdb ran MiXCR on the RACE reads and lists one entry per CDR3 protein. The table shows under 130,000 distinct CDR3 sequences, with less than 45% occurring only once. The sample was whole blood, taken in connection with sensitization to the hapten diphenylcyclopropenone (DPC). All receptors come from a man in his forties with alopecia areata. Some clones in this sample may be carry-over from other donors' samples. The CDR3 runs from the conserved cysteine through the conserved F or W. Fields, in order: D gene, J gene, V gene, CDR3 length, clone size, CDR3 protein, CDR3 DNA. A D gene is named only where the DNA matches it firmly. Expanded clones get a size class; other rows say once, few or many, or leave the size out.

NA,TRBJ2-3,TRBV7-9,16,NA,CASSAKRRLEADTQYF,TGTGCCAGCAGCGCAAAGCGTCGCTTGGAGGCGGATACGCAGTATTTT
NA,TRBJ2-4,TRBV12-3/TRBV12-4,17,NA,CASSFRGRELPKNIQYF,TGTGCCAGCAGTTTTAGGGGAAGGGAGCTCCCCAAAAACATTCAGTACTTC
NA,TRBJ1-4,TRBV20-1,12,NA,CSLGGTNEKLFF,TGCAGTCTCGGCGGAACTAATGAAAAACTGTTTTTT
TRBD2,TRBJ2-3,TRBV5-1,18,NA,CASSYGLAGGRSTDTQYF,TGCGCCAGCAGCTACGGACTAGCGGGAGGGCGTAGCACAGATACGCAGTATTTT
NA,TRBJ2-1,TRBV7-9,15,NA,CASSPPVPSVVEQFF,TGTGCCAGCAGCCCTCCAGTTCCTAGCGTGGTTGAGCAGTTCTTC
NA,TRBJ2-3,TRBV7-9,15,NA,CASSSPWMGSDTQYF,TGTGCCAGCAGCTCACCGTGGATGGGGTCAGATACGCAGTATTTT
NA,TRBJ2-1,TRBV7-2,16,few,CASSLEVASSYNEQFF,TGTGCCAGCAGCTTAGAAGTAGCGAGCTCCTACAATGAGCAGTTCTTC
NA,TRBJ2-7,TRBV7-2,14,few,CASSLGQVVYEQYF,TGTGCCAGCAGCCTGGGGCAGGTGGTCTACGAGCAGTACTTC
TRBD1,TRBJ1-5,TRBV6-1,15,NA,CASSGTGVAYQPQHF,TGTGCCAGCAGTGGAACAGGGGTAGCCTATCAGCCCCAGCATTTT
TRBD2,TRBJ2-3,TRBV7-2,17,NA,CASSLVSAGDGTDTQYF,TGTGCCAGCAGCTTAGTCTCAGCGGGAGACGGCACAGATACGCAGTATTTT
NA,TRBJ2-7,TRBV9,12,few,CASGRGFYEQYF,TGTGCCTCGGGGAGGGGGTTCTACGAGCAGTACTTC
NA,TRBJ2-1,TRBV14,13,NA,CASTSHGGNEQFF,TGTGCCAGCACCTCACACGGAGGGAATGAGCAGTTCTTC
TRBD2,TRBJ2-2,TRBV29-1,15,few,CSVEGGLARTGELFF,TGCAGCGTTGAAGGGGGACTAGCGAGGACCGGGGAGCTGTTTTTT
NA,TRBJ1-5,TRBV6-2/TRBV6-3,12,few,CASSQYNQPQHF,TGTGCCAGCAGCCAGTACAATCAGCCCCAGCATTTT
TRBD2,TRBJ2-3,TRBV7-9,17,NA,CASTLRLAGGITDTQYF,TGTGCCAGCACCTTAAGACTAGCGGGAGGAATCACAGATACGCAGTATTTT
NA,TRBJ1-2,TRBV7-9,15,NA,CASSLAGGTNYGYTF,TGTGCCAGCAGCTTAGCGGGGGGAACTAACTATGGCTACACCTTC
NA,TRBJ2-1,TRBV12-3/TRBV12-4,13,few,CASSFPLANEQFF,TGTGCCAGCAGTTTCCCTCTAGCGAATGAGCAGTTCTTC
NA,TRBJ2-4,TRBV4-3,12,NA,CASSQDRRLRYF,TGCGCCAGCAGCCAAGATCGAAGGCTGCGGTACTTC